Sequencing of this TCR beta chain was carried out in a study of blood T cell repertoires in COVID-19. As for the study in general: Both acute and convalescent COVID-19 samples were obtained from the United States, Italy and Spain. PBMCs, B-cell-depleted T cells, or T cells provided the cDNA or gDNA that made up the material.

Germline V gene data show CDR1 as SGHTS and CDR2 as YDEGEE. The V end was cut by 5 bases, the J end by 4 bases, with 21 bases between. This CDR3 has 16 residues. In the study's own analysis: Reference gene primer amplification yielded estimated nucleated cell counts. Profiled with immunoSEQ multiplex PCR; TCRdb holds only in-frame clones, not every one. V, J and clone size are those of that table, while D and trimming were read from the DNA. The table shows tens of thousands of clones, with around 76% occurring only once. This clone was counted a single time. This TCR was recovered from a man aged 65-85 years with active or convalescent COVID-19. The sample consisted of peripheral blood. The chain employs TRBV5-8 and TRBJ1-2, with a possible D match to TRBD1 (5 bases). The CDR3: CASRETLTGVLYGYTF. Here the CDR3 DNA reads TGTGCCAGCAGAGAGACCCTAACGGGGGTACTCTATGGCTACACCTTC.